This TCR beta chain was obtained from a study of T cell changes during pregnancy in multiple sclerosis (dated by TCRdb to between 2019 and 2020). General notes on the study: In women with multiple sclerosis, the researchers looked at how the T cell repertoire shifted as pregnancy progressed.

The library was generated by the immunoSEQ multiplex PCR assay. TCRdb limited this immuneACCESS table to in-frame rearrangements with V and J called. A share of clones is missing; checked studies link under half to unresolved V genes, and the rest is unexplained. This sample lists approximately 60,000 clones; around nine tenths were detected once. 5.3% of the sample is in the top ten clones. A remark on this clone: The antigen this receptor binds is unknown. No base quality information exists; no much larger clone differs at one position.

The germline V gene (reference sequence) gives CDR1 as LNHDA and CDR2 as SQIVND. Its CDR3 holds 14 amino acids, cysteine through phenylalanine. The CDR3 DNA has 42 bases and is translated from base 1. Trimming leaves V shorter by 5 bases and J shorter by 6 bases, with the junction holding 9 bases beyond the gene matches. The chain links TRBV19 with TRBJ2-7; 8 central bases correspond to TRBD1. The sequence came from a human donor whose cells served as feeder cells for cultures in a pregnancy study. Material for sequencing was peripheral blood from another person, used as feeder cells. The CDR3 in this case is CASSPGQGPSEQYF. The DNA sequence reads TGTGCCAGTAGTCCAGGACAGGGTCCGAGCGAGCAGTACTTC.